This T cell receptor beta chain was captured by sequencing in a study of T cell changes during pregnancy in multiple sclerosis. TCRdb's table, derived via immunoSEQ multiplex PCR, lists solely in-frame clones and lacks some. The sample includes around 78,000 clones, roughly nine tenths seen only once; the top ten take 0.55% to 0.85%. Germline V lookup: CDR1 SGHRS, CDR2 YFSETQ. CDR3 length equals 15 residues. Germline trimming cut 3 bases from V and 2 bases from J; bases unmatched to any gene: 5. The sample consisted of peripheral blood, taken in the third trimester of pregnancy. This chain uses TRBV5-1 with TRBJ1-3, with 7 bases aligning to TRBD1. This TCR was sampled from a female donor in good health, enrolled as a control in a pregnancy study. This CDR3 reads CASSSNTGAGNTIYF. For the CDR3, the DNA is TGCGCCAGCAGCTCGAATACAGGGGCTGGAAACACCATATATTTT.